These 32 T cell receptor beta chains were sequenced from one sample in a study of long-term antiretroviral therapy in people with HIV. The run of the v3.0 immunoSEQ assay was at survey level. Sequenced by immunoSEQ multiplex PCR; TCRdb stores in-frame clones only, minus some. In the table there are around 21,000 clones, around 81% of which are singletons. The sample consisted of unsorted PBMCs, taken 4 years after starting antiretroviral therapy. The receptors come from a young man with HIV.

Only a few counts were recorded for this clone. The V gene is TRBV27, the J gene TRBJ1-4; TRBD1 is a possible D gene (6 bases). V gave up 5 bases and J gave up 5 bases, with 15 bases separating them. Germline CDR1 MNHEY, CDR2 SMNVEV (reference sequence). The CDR3 is 15 residues long. CDR3: CASSPPQGRNEKLFF. As DNA, the CDR3 is TGTGCCAGCAGTCCACCACAGGGAAGAAATGAAAAACTGTTTTTT.

The chain couples TRBV5-4 to TRBJ1-4; a possible D gene is TRBD1 (6 bases). There are 11 residues in the CDR3. Trimming left V 3 bases short and J 11 bases short, with 8 bases between. Germline lookup yields CDR1 SGHNT and CDR2 YYREEE (reference sequence). In DNA form, the CDR3 reads TGTGCCAGCAGCTCCCAGGGGAAACTGTTTTTT. Translated: CASSSQGKLFF.

This clone occurred a few times. J is TRBJ2-7 and V is TRBV7-2; a possible D gene is TRBD2 (5 bases). Germline V gene lookup returns CDR1 SGHTA and CDR2 FQGNSA. The CDR3 contains 15 residues. The V end lost 1 base, the J end lost 4 bases, and 14 bases lay between the germline ends. DNA of the CDR3: TGTGCCAGCAGCTTAGGGGGAGAACCGATTTACGAGCAGTACTTC. Protein sequence: CASSLGGEPIYEQYF.

V usage is TRBV9 and J usage is TRBJ1-4; the D is unclear. Germline lookup yields CDR1 SGDLS and CDR2 YYNGEE. CDR3 length equals 14 residues. Trimming stripped 4 bases from V and 1 base from J, with 8 bases between. This chain's CDR3 is CASSRTRTNEKLFF. CDR3 in DNA: TGTGCCAGCAGCCGTACAAGAACTAATGAAAAACTGTTTTTT. The full variable domain, completed using reference TRBV9 and TRBJ1-4, is DSGVTQTPKHLITATGQRVTLRCSPRSGDLSVYWYQQSLDQGLQFLIQYYNGEERAKGNILERFSAQQFPDLHSELNLSSLELGDSALYFCASSRTRTNEKLFFGSGTQLSVL.

The chain recombines TRBV6-1 with TRBJ1-6; D gene uncertain. The CDR3 covers 15 residues. V lost 1 base and J lost 7, with 11 bases in between. Germline V gene data show CDR1 as MNHNS and CDR2 as SASEGT. The CDR3: CASSEGGSDNSPLHF. As DNA, the CDR3 is TGTGCCAGCAGTGAAGGTGGGTCCGACAATTCACCCCTCCACTTT.

V and J are TRBV28 and TRBJ2-6, with TRBD1 matching 8 bases. With 3 bases clipped from V and 1 base from J, the junction kept 2 bases outside the gene matches. The length of the CDR3 is 16 residues. Germline CDR1 is MDHEN and CDR2 is SYDVKM. CDR3 residues: CASSFQGASGANVLTF. CDR3 in DNA: TGTGCCAGCAGTTTTCAGGGGGCGTCTGGGGCCAACGTCCTGACTTTC.

Only a few counts were recorded for this clone. The rearrangement uses TRBV10-1 and TRBJ2-7, with 9 bases matching TRBD1. Germline CDR1 WNHNN, CDR2 SYGVQD (reference sequence). Trimming cost V 6 bases and J 2 bases; bases outside gene matches: 11. There are 16 residues in the CDR3. CDR3 DNA sequence: TGCGCCAGCAGCTCCTACGGGACAGGGATGACCTACGAGCAGTACTTC. Protein product: CASSSYGTGMTYEQYF.

The J gene is TRBJ2-5, the V gene TRBV2; 7 nucleotides agree with TRBD1. The CDR3 totals 15 residues. Germline loops: CDR1 SNHLY, CDR2 FYNNEI. The J segment lost 3 bases and the V segment lost 5 bases, leaving 9 bases of the junction unmatched. CDR3 coding DNA: TGTGCCAGCAGTCTGTTTGCAGGACAGGAAGAGACCCAGTACTTC. This translates into CASSLFAGQEETQYF.

This sequence joins TRBV2 and TRBJ1-1, with D possibly TRBD1 on 5 matching bases. This CDR3 has 14 residues. Between the trimmed V and J ends, which lost 6 bases and 0 bases, there was a span of 11 bases. CDR1 and CDR2 from the germline V gene are SNHLY and FYNNEI. In DNA form, the CDR3 reads TGTGCCAGCAGACCGGGACCCTTGAACACTGAAGCTTTCTTT. Its protein product is CASRPGPLNTEAFF.

This clone was detected once. This rearrangement joins TRBV28 to TRBJ2-7, with 7 bases fitting TRBD1. J lost 12 bases, V lost 3 bases, and 17 bases had no gene match. The germline CDR1 and CDR2 sequences are MDHEN and SYDVKM. CDR3 length: 15 residues. Here the CDR3 DNA reads TGTGCCAGCAGTTTGGGAAGTGGACAGGCTCCTACTCCGTACTTC. Residues: CASSLGSGQAPTPYF.

V gene TRBV7-9 combines with J gene TRBJ2-1; unclear D gene. Germline V gives CDR1 SEHNR, CDR2 FQNEAQ (reference sequence). The CDR3 extends over 12 amino acids. V was trimmed by 5 bases and J by 7 bases, leaving 9 bases between them. The CDR3 spells CASSLSRNEQFF. The CDR3 nucleotides are TGTGCCAGCAGCCTAAGCCGTAATGAGCAGTTCTTC.

The chain is built from TRBV28 and TRBJ2-5, with TRBD1 matching over 11 bases. The germline V gene has CDR1 MDHEN and CDR2 SYDVKM. The CDR3 has 15 amino acids. Germline trimming cut 5 bases from V and 5 bases from J; bases unmatched to any gene: 7. CDR3: CASSIGQGAWETQYF. CDR3 DNA sequence: TGTGCCAGCAGTATAGGACAGGGGGCTTGGGAGACCCAGTACTTC.

V and J are TRBV5-8 and TRBJ1-4, with D uncertain. Germline V gene data show CDR1 as SGHTS and CDR2 as YDEGEE. CDR3 length equals 16 residues. Trimming removed 2 bases at V and 6 bases at J, with 17 bases between. CDR3: CASSFPQRSADEKLFF. CDR3 nucleotides: TGTGCCAGCAGCTTTCCCCAACGATCTGCCGATGAAAAACTGTTTTTT. Full variable domain (rest looked up from reference TRBV5-8 and TRBJ1-4): EAGVTQSPTHLIKTRGQQATLRCSPISGHTSVYWYQQALGLGLQFLLWYDEGEERNRGNFPPRFSGRQFPNYSSELNVNALELEDSALYLCASSFPQRSADEKLFFGSGTQLSVL.

The genes are TRBV6-5 and TRBJ2-7, with 7 bases fitting TRBD1. Germline V gene data show CDR1 as MNHEY and CDR2 as SVGAGI. This CDR3 region has 15 residues. After removal of 0 bases from V and 3 bases from J, the junction contained 5 bases not matched to a gene. The CDR3 bases are TGTGCCAGCAGTTACTCCGGGACAGTATACTACGAGCAGTACTTC. It translates to CASSYSGTVYYEQYF.

The chain has TRBV6-1 and TRBJ2-7; D is perhaps TRBD1 (6 bases). The CDR3 is made up of 14 amino acids. V lost 6 bases and J lost 0, with 12 bases in between. The germline CDR1 and CDR2 sequences are MNHNS and SASEGT. CDR3 DNA sequence: TGTGCCAGCAGGCCGGGACAAAACTCCTACGAGCAGTACTTC. Translation: CASRPGQNSYEQYF.

In DNA form, the CDR3 reads TGCAGCGTTGCCCGGACTAGCGGGGGGGCCGTCCACAATGAGCAGTTCTTC. This encodes CSVARTSGGAVHNEQFF. The rearrangement uses TRBV29-1 and TRBJ2-1; 15 nucleotides match TRBD2. The CDR3 runs 17 residues. Germline V CDR1 and CDR2: SQVTM, ANQGSEA. Losses at the gene ends were 4 bases for V and 5 bases for J; bases not matched to a gene: 9.

The rearrangement uses TRBV5-1 and TRBJ1-1, with 8 positions matching TRBD1. The CDR3 length is 15 residues. The germline gives CDR1 SGHRS, CDR2 YFSETQ. V lost 0 bases, J lost 1 base, and 2 bases stayed unmatched. CDR3 nucleotide sequence: TGCGCCAGCAGCTTGGCCGACAGGGGGAACACTGAAGCTTTCTTT. This codes for CASSLADRGNTEAFF.

The J gene is TRBJ2-7, the V gene TRBV11-2; D is undetermined. This CDR3 is built from 16 residues. V dropped 2 bases and J dropped 4 bases, with 18 bases sitting between them. In germline, CDR1 is SGHAT, CDR2 FQNNGV. CDR3 sequence reads: CASSLSAGLRQYEQYV. The DNA of the CDR3 is TGTGCCAGCAGCTTATCGGCAGGATTGAGACAATACGAGCAGTACGTC.

This chain connects TRBV5-4 to TRBJ2-7; D might be TRBD1 (5 bases). CDR1 is SGHNT, CDR2 YYREEE, per germline (reference sequence). V was pared by 1 base and J by 2 bases, with 7 bases between. The CDR3 sequence is 13 residues long. The CDR3 nucleotides are TGTGCCAGCAGCTTGAACAGGCCCTACGAGCAGTACGTC. Translated: CASSLNRPYEQYV.

This clone has a single count. This rearrangement joins TRBV27 to TRBJ1-5; 7 bases align to TRBD1. V shed 5 bases and J 1 base; nucleotides not matched to a gene: 5. The CDR3 has 15 amino acids. CDR1 is MNHEY and CDR2 is SMNVEV in the germline V gene (reference sequence). This chain's CDR3 is CASSDGTVSNQPQHF. The CDR3 DNA is TGTGCCAGCAGTGACGGGACAGTGAGCAATCAGCCCCAGCATTTT.

V usage is TRBV20-1 and J usage is TRBJ1-1; 8 nucleotides match TRBD1. CDR1 and CDR2 (germline): DFQATT, SNEGSKA (reference sequence). The CDR3 loop spans 11 amino acids. The J segment lost 6 bases and the V segment lost 6 bases, leaving 3 bases of the junction unmatched. CDR3 DNA sequence: TGCAGTGCCAAGACAGGGGCTGAAGCTTTCTTT. Protein product: CSAKTGAEAFF.

The chain links TRBV7-8 to TRBJ2-5, with TRBD2 identical over 7 bases. V gave up 2 bases and J gave up 2 bases; unmatched junction bases: 5. Germline CDR1 is SGHVS and CDR2 is FQNEAQ. The CDR3 spans 15 residues. As DNA, the CDR3 is TGTGCCAGCAGCTTATCCCCGCGGGGGCAAGAGACCCAGTACTTC. Protein product: CASSLSPRGQETQYF.

The chain links TRBV7-3 to TRBJ2-5; D is undetermined. The CDR3 covers 13 residues. Trimming shortened V by 1 base and J by 3 bases, and 6 bases separated the two germline ends. Germline V gene lookup returns CDR1 SGHTA and CDR2 FQGTGA. CDR3 sequence: CASSLSREETQYF. CDR3 nucleotides: TGTGCCAGCAGCTTAAGCCGCGAAGAGACCCAGTACTTC.

V is TRBV5-1 and J is TRBJ1-4; 7 positions match TRBD1. After removal of 4 bases from V and 0 bases from J, the junction contained 9 bases not matched to a gene. The CDR3 totals 17 residues. CDR1 and CDR2 (germline): SGHRS, YFSETQ. The CDR3, as DNA: TGCGCCAGCAGCCAGGGACAGACCTTTGCAACTAATGAAAAACTGTTTTTT. This translates into CASSQGQTFATNEKLFF. The whole variable domain, filled in from reference TRBV5-1 and TRBJ1-4, reads KAGVTQTPRYLIKTRGQQVTLSCSPISGHRSVSWYQQTPGQGLQFLFEYFSETQRNKGNFPGRFSGRQFSNSRSEMNVSTLELGDSALYLCASSQGQTFATNEKLFFGSGTQLSVL.

The chain employs TRBV11-2 and TRBJ2-7; D gene ambiguous. From germline, CDR1 is SGHAT and CDR2 FQNNGV. The CDR3 runs 14 residues. Trimming pared 1 base from V and 3 bases from J, leaving 10 bases between. The CDR3 DNA reads as TGTGCCAGCAGCTTAGGCGGCCCGTACTACGAGCAGTACTTC. Translation: CASSLGGPYYEQYF.

This sequence joins TRBV7-9 and TRBJ2-7; D remains unclear. Trimming took 1 base from V and 1 from J, leaving 2 bases between them. The germline CDR1 and CDR2 sequences are SEHNR and FQNEAQ (reference sequence). CDR3 length: 12 residues. Here the CDR3 reads CASSLESYEQYF. CDR3 bases: TGTGCCAGCAGCTTAGAGTCCTACGAGCAGTACTTC.

This chain connects TRBV13 to TRBJ2-1; 12 bases are a match to TRBD2. The CDR3 totals 16 residues. Germline lookup yields CDR1 PRHDT and CDR2 FYEKMQ (reference sequence). J was trimmed by 6 bases and V by 6 bases; bases with no gene match: 9. For the CDR3, the DNA is TGTGCCAGCAGGCCTAGCGGGGGGGTCAAACGCAATGAGCAGTTCTTC. Its translation: CASRPSGGVKRNEQFF.

J is TRBJ2-2 and V is TRBV28; 7 positions match TRBD1. V dropped 7 bases and J dropped 0; count of bases not matched to a gene: 2. Germline CDR1 reads MDHEN; CDR2 reads SYDVKM. The CDR3 length is 14 residues. The CDR3 DNA is TGTGCCAGCAAGGGGACAGCGAACACCGGGGAGCTGTTTTTT. Translation: CASKGTANTGELFF.

The chain recombines TRBV19 with TRBJ2-2; 8 positions match TRBD2. Per the germline V gene, CDR1 is LNHDA and CDR2 is SQIVND (reference sequence). V lost 7 bases and J lost 3; bases outside the gene matches: 13. The CDR3 covers 17 residues. CDR3 residues: CASTIPRGGEDTGELFF. DNA of the CDR3: TGTGCCAGTACCATCCCCCGGGGGGGGGAAGACACCGGGGAGCTGTTTTTT.

The chain employs TRBV7-9 and TRBJ1-2, with D perhaps TRBD1 (6 bases). CDR1 and CDR2 (germline): SEHNR, FQNEAQ (reference sequence). CDR3 length: 17 residues. Trimming took 0 bases from V and 1 from J, leaving 15 bases between them. The CDR3 protein is CASSLARNGGSNYGYTF. CDR3 nucleotide sequence: TGTGCCAGCAGCTTAGCGCGTAATGGGGGCAGTAACTATGGCTACACCTTC.

J is TRBJ1-2 and V is TRBV28; D perhaps matches TRBD1 (6 bases). The CDR3 covers 12 residues. Trimming took 2 bases from V and 8 from J, leaving 9 bases between them. Germline CDR1 and CDR2: MDHEN and SYDVKM. CDR3 DNA sequence: TGTGCCAGCAGTTTACGGGGGCAGGGCTACACCTTC. Protein sequence: CASSLRGQGYTF.

The chain combines TRBV18 with TRBJ2-7; D is undetermined. Trimming took off 2 bases at V and 3 bases at J, with 20 bases between the two ends. The CDR3 sequence is 17 residues long. The germline gives CDR1 KGHSH, CDR2 LQKENI. The CDR3 DNA reads TGTGCCAGCTCACCAGAAGGACCCCCCGTGACCCTCTACGAGCAGTACTTC. It is translated as CASSPEGPPVTLYEQYF. Full variable domain (missing parts from reference TRBV18 and TRBJ2-7): NAGVMQNPRHLVRRRGQEARLRCSPMKGHSHVYWYRQLPEEGLKFMVYLQKENIIDESGMPKERFSAEFPKEGPSILRIQQVVRGDSAAYFCASSPEGPPVTLYEQYFGPGTRLTVT.